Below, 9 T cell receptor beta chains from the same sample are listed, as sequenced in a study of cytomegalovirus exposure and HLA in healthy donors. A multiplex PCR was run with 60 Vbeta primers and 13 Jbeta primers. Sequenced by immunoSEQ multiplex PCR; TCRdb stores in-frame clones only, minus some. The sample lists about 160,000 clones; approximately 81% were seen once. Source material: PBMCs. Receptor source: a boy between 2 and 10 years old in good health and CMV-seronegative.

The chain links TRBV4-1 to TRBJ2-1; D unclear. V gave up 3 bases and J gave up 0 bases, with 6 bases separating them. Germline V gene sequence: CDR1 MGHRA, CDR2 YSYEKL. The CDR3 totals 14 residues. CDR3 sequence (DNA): TGCGCCAGCAGCCACCCCTACTCCTACAATGAGCAGTTCTTC. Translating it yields CASSHPYSYNEQFF.

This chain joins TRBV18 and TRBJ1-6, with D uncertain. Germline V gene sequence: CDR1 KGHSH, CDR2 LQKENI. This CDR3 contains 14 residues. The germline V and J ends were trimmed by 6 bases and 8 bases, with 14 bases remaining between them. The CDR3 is CASSRPTADSPLHF. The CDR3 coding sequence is TGTGCCAGCTCGCGACCTACAGCGGATTCACCCCTCCACTTT.

The DNA for the CDR3 is TGCGCCAGCAGCCAATCCCGGCGGGGCGTGGATGAGCAGTTCTTC. Its protein is CASSQSRRGVDEQFF. J is TRBJ2-1 and V is TRBV4-1; possible D gene TRBD2, 6 bases. CDR1 and CDR2 from the germline V gene are MGHRA and YSYEKL. CDR3 length equals 15 residues. The V and J ends lost 2 bases and 8 bases respectively, with 16 bases between them.

The CDR3 sequence is CASSLRTANTEAFF. CDR3 in DNA: TGCGCCAGCAGCTTGAGGACAGCGAACACTGAAGCTTTCTTT. The chain is built from TRBV5-1 and TRBJ1-1, with D tentatively TRBD1 (6 bases). The V and J ends lost 1 base and 1 base respectively, with 8 bases between them. The germline gives CDR1 SGHRS, CDR2 YFSETQ. This CDR3 spans 14 amino acids.

CDR3 coding DNA: TGTGCCAGTAGTATAGACAGACAGCATACCGGGAGTGAAAAACTGTTTTTT. Residues: CASSIDRQHTGSEKLFF. The rearrangement uses TRBV19 and TRBJ1-4, with D maybe TRBD1 (5 bases). Trimming removed 0 bases at V and 7 bases at J, with 18 bases between. Germline CDR1 reads LNHDA; CDR2 reads SQIVND (reference sequence). This CDR3 comprises 17 residues.

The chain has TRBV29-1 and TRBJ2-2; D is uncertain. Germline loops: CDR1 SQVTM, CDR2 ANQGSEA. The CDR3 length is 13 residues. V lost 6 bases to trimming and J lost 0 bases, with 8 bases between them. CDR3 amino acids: CSVDKTNTGELFF. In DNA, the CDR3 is TGCAGCGTAGACAAGACGAACACCGGGGAGCTGTTTTTT.

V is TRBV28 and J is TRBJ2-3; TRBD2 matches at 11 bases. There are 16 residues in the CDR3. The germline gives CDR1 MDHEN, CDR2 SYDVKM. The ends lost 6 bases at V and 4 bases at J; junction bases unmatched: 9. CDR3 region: CASRPPSGRFPDTQYF. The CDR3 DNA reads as TGTGCCAGCAGGCCTCCTAGCGGGAGGTTCCCAGATACGCAGTATTTT.

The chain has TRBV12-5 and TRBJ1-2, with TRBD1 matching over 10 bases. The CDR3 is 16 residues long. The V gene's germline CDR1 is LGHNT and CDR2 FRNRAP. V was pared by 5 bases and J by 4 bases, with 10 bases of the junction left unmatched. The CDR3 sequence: CASGPGQGTAGYGYTF. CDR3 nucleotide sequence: TGTGCTAGTGGTCCGGGACAGGGGACGGCAGGCTATGGCTACACCTTC.

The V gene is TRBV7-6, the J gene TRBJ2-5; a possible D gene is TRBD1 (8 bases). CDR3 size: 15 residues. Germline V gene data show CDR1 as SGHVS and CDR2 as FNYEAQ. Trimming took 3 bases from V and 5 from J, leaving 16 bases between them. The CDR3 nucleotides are TGTGCCAGCAGCTTCGGACAGGGAGGGTCCGAGACCCAGTACTTC. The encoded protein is CASSFGQGGSETQYF. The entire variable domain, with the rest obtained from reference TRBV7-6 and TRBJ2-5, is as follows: GAGVSQSPRYKVTKRGQDVALRCDPISGHVSLYWYRQALGQGPEFLTYFNYEAQQDKSGLPNDRFSAERPEGSISTLTIQRTEQRDSAMYRCASSFGQGGSETQYFGPGTRLLVL.